This passage covers 18 T cell receptor beta chains from one sample sequenced in a study of T cells expressing NK-cell markers (dated by TCRdb to 2020 to 2022). The method was 5' RACE. TCRdb lists the instrument as Illumina HiSeq 2000. TCRdb reprocessed the reads, so every CDR3 protein sequence counts as one entry and DNA is not shown. For this sample, the table gives about 260,000 distinct CDR3 sequences. The top ten clonotypes cover around 4% of the sample. Sequencing input: blood T cells: a sorted CD56 or NKG2C T cell subset, CD4+ or CD8+ T cells, or bulk PBMC T cells (not recorded which). Every receptor here comes from a woman aged 18-70 years in good health.

The V and J genes are TRBV7-6 and TRBJ2-2. The germline gives CDR1 SGHVS, CDR2 FNYEAQ. The CDR3 has 15 residues. CDR3 sequence: CASSLGNTGTGELFF.

The chain uses TRBV12-3 or TRBV12-4 and TRBJ1-5. The CDR3 is 13 residues long. This CDR3 is CASKAGHRQPQHF.

The CDR3: CASSQDRHLQETQYF. This rearrangement joins TRBV4-1 to TRBJ2-5. The length of the CDR3 is 15 residues. The germline V gene has CDR1 MGHRA and CDR2 YSYEKL.

This chain connects TRBV5-1 to TRBJ2-1; TCRdb's D call, TRBD2, is unchecked because there is no DNA. The CDR3 sequence is 15 residues long. Looked up from germline, CDR1 is SGHRS and CDR2 is YFSETQ. The CDR3 reads CASSLGTSGNGEQFF.

CDR3 in amino acids: CASSQAGGGSDTQYF. The chain links TRBV10-2 to TRBJ2-3; the D call of TRBD2 rests on TCRdb alone, since no DNA is present to check it. Germline values: CDR1 WSHSY, CDR2 SAAADI. CDR3 length equals 15 residues.

The J gene is TRBJ2-5, the V gene TRBV18; TCRdb gives TRBD1 as the D gene, but with no DNA this cannot be confirmed. Germline assignment: CDR1 KGHSH and CDR2 LQKENI. This CDR3 has 14 residues. CDR3 sequence reads: CASSQRGPKETQYF.

The rearrangement uses TRBV19 and TRBJ2-1; as DNA is missing, the TRBD2 call by TCRdb cannot be tested. The length of the CDR3 is 15 residues. The V gene's germline CDR1 is LNHDA and CDR2 SQIVND (reference sequence). The CDR3 is CASSSRTGRFNEQFF. Complete variable domain (other parts from reference TRBV19 and TRBJ2-1): DGGITQSPKYLFRKEGQNVTLSCEQNLNHDAMYWYRQDPGQGLRLIYYSQIVNDFQKGDIAEGYSVSREKKESFPLTVTSAQKNPTAFYLCASSSRTGRFNEQFFGPGTRLTVL.

V gene TRBV18 combines with J gene TRBJ1-4. The germline gives CDR1 KGHSH, CDR2 LQKENI. The CDR3 covers 13 residues. CDR3 amino acids: CASALQSNEKLFF. The whole variable domain, filled in from reference TRBV18 and TRBJ1-4, reads NAGVMQNPRHLVRRRGQEARLRCSPMKGHSHVYWYRQLPEEGLKFMVYLQKENIIDESGMPKERFSAEFPKEGPSILRIQQVVRGDSAAYFCASALQSNEKLFFGSGTQLSVL.

This chain connects TRBV9 to TRBJ1-2; TCRdb lists TRBD1, though no DNA is available to test this call. Germline V gene data show CDR1 as SGDLS and CDR2 as YYNGEE. The CDR3 runs 14 residues. CDR3 protein: CASSVEPRGYGYTF.

The J gene is TRBJ2-7, the V gene TRBV3-1; absent DNA, TCRdb's TRBD1 call cannot be checked. The germline V gene has CDR1 LGHDT and CDR2 YNNKEL (reference sequence). The CDR3 is 14 residues long. The CDR3 here is CASTTGGGAYEQYF.

This chain joins TRBV28 and TRBJ1-2. Germline V CDR1 and CDR2: MDHEN, SYDVKM. The CDR3 totals 14 residues. CDR3 sequence reads: CASSFPAPTYGYTF.

V gene TRBV7-9 combines with J gene TRBJ2-4; TCRdb proposes TRBD1, but this gene call is untestable without DNA. Germline V gene sequence: CDR1 SEHNR, CDR2 FQNEAQ (reference sequence). CDR3 length: 17 amino acids. CDR3 protein: CASSKHGQGPGKNIQYF.

This chain uses TRBV10-2 with TRBJ2-1; TCRdb returns TRBD1, unconfirmable since there is no DNA. Germline CDR1 and CDR2: WSHSY and SAAADI. There are 15 residues in the CDR3. This CDR3 reads CASRTPGTGEGEQFF.

The rearrangement joins TRBV6-2 or TRBV6-3 to TRBJ2-1. CDR1 and CDR2 from the germline V gene are MNHEY and SVGEGT. This CDR3 spans 15 amino acids. CDR3 amino acids: CARLLRGPFFNEQFF.

The chain combines TRBV7-2 with TRBJ2-7; there is no DNA to check the TCRdb D call of TRBD2. The CDR3 extends over 15 amino acids. From germline, CDR1 is SGHTA and CDR2 FQGNSA. CDR3 sequence reads: CASSQPTSGVPEQYF.

The chain recombines TRBV10-3 with TRBJ2-7; TCRdb's D call of TRBD2 is untestable without DNA. The CDR3 has 13 amino acids. Germline V lookup: CDR1 ENHRY, CDR2 SYGVKD. The CDR3 is CAISGEAEGEQYF.

The gene calls are TRBV5-1 and TRBJ1-5. This CDR3 has 15 residues. Germline loops: CDR1 SGHRS, CDR2 YFSETQ. CDR3 amino acids: CASSLSSSSSQPQHF. Variable domain in full (rest from reference TRBV5-1 and TRBJ1-5): KAGVTQTPRYLIKTRGQQVTLSCSPISGHRSVSWYQQTPGQGLQFLFEYFSETQRNKGNFPGRFSGRQFSNSRSEMNVSTLELGDSALYLCASSLSSSSSQPQHFGDGTRLSIL.

V and J are TRBV29-1 and TRBJ2-1; there is no DNA to check the TCRdb D call of TRBD2. This CDR3 region has 13 residues. Germline V gene sequence: CDR1 SQVTM, CDR2 ANQGSEA. This CDR3 is CSVKGLAFYEQFF.